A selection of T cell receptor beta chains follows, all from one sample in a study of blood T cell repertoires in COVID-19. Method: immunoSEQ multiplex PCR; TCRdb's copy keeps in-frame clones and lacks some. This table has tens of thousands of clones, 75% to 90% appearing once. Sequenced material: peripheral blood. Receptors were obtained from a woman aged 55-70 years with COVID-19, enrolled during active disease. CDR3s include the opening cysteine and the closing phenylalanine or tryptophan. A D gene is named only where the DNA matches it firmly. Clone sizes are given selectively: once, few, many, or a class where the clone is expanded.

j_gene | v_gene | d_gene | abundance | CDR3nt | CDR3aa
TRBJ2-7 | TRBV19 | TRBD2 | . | TGTGCCAGTAGTCCATCGGGAGGGCCCTACGAGCAGTACTTC | CASSPSGGPYEQYF
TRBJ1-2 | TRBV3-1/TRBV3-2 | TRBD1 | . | TGTGCCAGCAGCCGACAGGGCGGCTATGGCTACACCTTC | CASSRQGGYGYTF
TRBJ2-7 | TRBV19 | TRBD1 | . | TGTGCCAGTAGTAGGCATCCCGGGACAGGGTTTTTGAGGGTCACCTACGAGCAGTACTTC | CASSRHPGTGFLRVTYEQYF
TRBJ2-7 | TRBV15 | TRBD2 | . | TGTGCCACCAGCAGAGGGGGTCTTAGCGGGGTCTACGAGCAGTACTTC | CATSRGGLSGVYEQYF
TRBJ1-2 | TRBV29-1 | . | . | TGCAGCGTTGGGACCATGACAGTCCTCGGGGGTGGCTACACCTTC | CSVGTMTVLGGGYTF
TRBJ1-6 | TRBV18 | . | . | TGTGCCAGCTCACCCTCAGGGAATTCACCCCTCCACTTT | CASSPSGNSPLHF
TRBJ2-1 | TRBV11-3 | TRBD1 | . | TGTGCCAGCAGCTTGCCGGGACAGCTCTACAATGAGCAGTTCTTC | CASSLPGQLYNEQFF
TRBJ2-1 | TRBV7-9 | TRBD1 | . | TGTGCCAGCAGCTTAAGCAGGACAGGGTCCTACAATGAGCAGTTCTTC | CASSLSRTGSYNEQFF
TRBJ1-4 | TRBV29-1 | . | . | TGCAGCGGGTCGAGGGAGGGTGAAAAACTGTTTTTT | CSGSREGEKLFF
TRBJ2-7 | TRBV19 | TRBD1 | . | TGTGCCAGTAGTGCTACGGGACAGGGCTACGAGCAGTACTTC | CASSATGQGYEQYF
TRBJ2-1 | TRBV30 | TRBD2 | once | TGTGCCTGGAGTACCACTAGCGGGCGGCAGTTCTTC | CAWSTTSGRQFF
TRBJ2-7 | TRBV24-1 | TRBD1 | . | TGTGCCACCAGTTTTCCCACGAACCGGGACAGACAGTACTTC | CATSFPTNRDRQYF
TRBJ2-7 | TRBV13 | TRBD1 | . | TGTGCCAGCAGCCTCGACAGGGGGCTATCCTACGAGCAGTACTTC | CASSLDRGLSYEQYF
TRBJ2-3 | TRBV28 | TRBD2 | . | TGTGCCAGCAGTTATAGCGGGGGCACAGATACGCAGTATTTT | CASSYSGGTDTQYF
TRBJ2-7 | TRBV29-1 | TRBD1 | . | TGCAGCGTTGACATTGGGGGACAGGGTGGCGAGCAGTACTTC | CSVDIGGQGGEQYF
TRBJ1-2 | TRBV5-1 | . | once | TGCGCCAGCAGCTTGGCCCCGGAACAGAACCGTAATTATGGCTACACCTTC | CASSLAPEQNRNYGYTF
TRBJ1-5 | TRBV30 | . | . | TGTGCCTGGAGTTTAGGGGTGGATCAGCCCCAGCATTTT | CAWSLGVDQPQHF
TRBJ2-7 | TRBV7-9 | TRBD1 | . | TGTGCCAGCAGCCCCCCGGAGAGGACAGGCGAAACCTACGAGCAGTACTTC | CASSPPERTGETYEQYF
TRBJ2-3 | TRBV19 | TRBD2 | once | TGTGCCAGTAGTATTGGAGGCGGGAGCGATACGCAGTATTTT | CASSIGGGSDTQYF
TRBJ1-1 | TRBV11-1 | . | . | TGTGCCAGCAGCTTTTACAGGCTGGCTGAAGCTTTCTTT | CASSFYRLAEAFF
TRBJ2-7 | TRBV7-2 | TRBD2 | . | TGTGCCAGCAGCGCCCTAGCGGGGTTCTACGAGCAGTACTTC | CASSALAGFYEQYF
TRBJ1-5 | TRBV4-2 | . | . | TGTGCCAGCAGCCGAGGACAGACCCAGCCCCAGCATTTT | CASSRGQTQPQHF
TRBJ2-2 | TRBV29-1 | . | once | TGCAGCGGGCACCTCAACACCGGGGAGCTGTTTTTT | CSGHLNTGELFF
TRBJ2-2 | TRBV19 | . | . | TGTGCCAGTAGTATTCTCGGAGCCGCGAACACCGGGGAGCTGTTTTTT | CASSILGAANTGELFF
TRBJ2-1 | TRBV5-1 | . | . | TGCGCCAGCAGCCCGGTACTAGACAATGAGCAGTTCTTC | CASSPVLDNEQFF
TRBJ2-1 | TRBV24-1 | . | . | TGTGCCACCAGTGGTCCCCTCTGGCGGGAACGCGGTGAGCAGTTCTTC | CATSGPLWRERGEQFF
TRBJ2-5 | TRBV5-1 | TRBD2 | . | TGCGCCAGCAGCCGAATCGGACTAGTATACGAGACCCAGTACTTC | CASSRIGLVYETQYF
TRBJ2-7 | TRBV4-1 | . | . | TGCGCCAGCAGCCATGAATGGGGGCTAGCCGGCGAGCAGTACTTC | CASSHEWGLAGEQYF
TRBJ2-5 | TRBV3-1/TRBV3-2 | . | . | TGTGCCAGCAGCCAAGCACTCCAGGGAGGGACCCAGTACTTC | CASSQALQGGTQYF